This entry lists 29 T cell receptor beta chains sequenced from one sample in a study of a mutant IDH1 vaccine in newly diagnosed glioma. Stated time point: week 5, during vaccination. Every vaccination contained 300 ug of the mutant IDH1 20-mer peptide and was paired with topical imiquimod. The method was immunoSEQ multiplex PCR; TCRdb's version includes in-frame clones alone and lacks a portion of them. The table includes about 51,000 clones, more than 70% detected once. These receptors are not linked to any known antigen. Sequences were derived from PBMCs, sampled from a glioma patient whose treatment included an IDH1 peptide vaccine. Receptors originate from a man aged 50-59 years with glioma.

The genes are TRBV4-3 and TRBJ2-1, with no clear D. Between the trimmed V and J ends, which lost 4 bases and 3 bases, there was a span of 10 bases. CDR1 is LGHNA, CDR2 YSLEER, per germline. CDR3 length: 14 amino acids. The CDR3 loop is CASSLGRVYNEQFF. The CDR3, as DNA: TGCGCCAGCAGCCTAGGACGGGTCTACAATGAGCAGTTCTTC.

The chain joins TRBV11-2 to TRBJ1-1; no clear D. Trimming stripped 3 bases from V and 3 bases from J, with 14 bases between. CDR1 and CDR2 (germline): SGHAT, FQNNGV. The CDR3 sequence is 15 residues long. CDR3 residues: CASSFGKDADTEAFF. The CDR3 nucleotides are TGTGCCAGCAGCTTCGGCAAGGATGCGGACACTGAAGCTTTCTTT.

V and J are TRBV7-6 and TRBJ2-1, with D unresolved. Deletions cut 0 bases from V and 0 bases from J, with 6 bases between. The CDR3 spans 15 residues. Germline V gene sequence: CDR1 SGHVS, CDR2 FNYEAQ. The CDR3 sequence: CASSLALSSYNEQFF. CDR3 sequence (DNA): TGTGCCAGCAGCTTAGCTCTGAGCTCCTACAATGAGCAGTTCTTC.

A remark on this clone: An end of the junction does not agree with germline; a read error may underlie this. V is TRBV7-7 and J is TRBJ2-2; 10 bases are a match to TRBD1. The CDR3 extends over 15 amino acids. Germline assignment: CDR1 SSHAT and CDR2 FNYEAQ (reference sequence). CDR3 in amino acids: CASSLGTGDAGELFF. CDR3 DNA sequence: TGTGCTAGCAGCTTAGGGACAGGGGACGCCGGGGAGCTGTTTTTT.

This sequence joins TRBV27 and TRBJ2-7; no firm D call. In germline, CDR1 is MNHEY, CDR2 SMNVEV (reference sequence). This CDR3 region has 13 residues. V lost 0 bases to trimming and J lost 5 bases, with 8 bases between them. CDR3 DNA: TGTGCCAGCAGTTTATCGGGCGCCCACGAGCAGTACTTC. Its protein is CASSLSGAHEQYF.

The gene calls are TRBV6-5 and TRBJ1-3, with 8 bases fitting TRBD1. The CDR3 is 13 residues long. In germline, CDR1 is MNHEY, CDR2 SVGAGI. V trimming: 6 bases; J trimming: 7 bases; junction bases outside the gene matches: 5. The DNA for the CDR3 is TGTGCCAGCAGACTTAACAGGGGGAACACCATATATTTT. Its translation is CASRLNRGNTIYF.

The CDR3 loop reads CAWSDGQSRGSPLHF. The DNA for the CDR3 is TGTGCCTGGAGCGACGGGCAGTCAAGAGGTTCACCCCTCCACTTT. The chain employs TRBV30 and TRBJ1-6; D uncertain. Looked up from germline, CDR1 is GTSNPN and CDR2 is SVGIG (reference sequence). The CDR3 is 15 amino acids. V was clipped by 3 bases and J by 9 bases, with 18 bases between them.

J is TRBJ1-3 and V is TRBV7-2; the D gene is possibly TRBD1 (5 bases). CDR1 SGHTA and CDR2 FQGNSA come from the germline V gene. The CDR3 covers 16 residues. Trimming removed 5 bases at V and 0 bases at J, with 14 bases between. The CDR3 spells CASSPAGTNSGNTIYF. The CDR3 nucleotides read TGTGCCAGCAGCCCCGCCGGGACGAACTCTGGAAACACCATATATTTT.

The chain recombines TRBV19 with TRBJ1-5; D may be TRBD1 (6 bases). Germline values: CDR1 LNHDA, CDR2 SQIVND (reference sequence). The V and J ends lost 0 bases and 4 bases respectively, with 13 bases between them. The CDR3 has 16 amino acids. Here the CDR3 reads CASSIDLQGRNQPQHF. The DNA for the CDR3 is TGTGCCAGTAGTATAGATCTCCAGGGGAGGAATCAGCCCCAGCATTTT.

V usage is TRBV19 and J usage is TRBJ1-6; D is perhaps TRBD1 (6 bases). The CDR3 consists of 14 residues. Germline CDR1 is LNHDA and CDR2 is SQIVND (reference sequence). V lost 6 bases, J lost 9 bases, and 15 bases lay in between. CDR3 amino acids: CASRLQGQGSPLHF. The DNA of the CDR3 is TGTGCCAGTAGATTGCAGGGGCAGGGTTCACCCCTCCACTTT.

V and J are TRBV4-2 and TRBJ1-5; 7 nucleotides match TRBD1. V lost 0 bases and J lost 4; bases outside the gene matches: 3. CDR1 LGHNA and CDR2 YNFKEQ come from the germline V gene. This CDR3 is built from 15 residues. The CDR3 DNA reads TGTGCCAGCAGCCAAGATCGGGACAGTAATCAGCCCCAGCATTTT. The encoded protein is CASSQDRDSNQPQHF.

This chain links TRBV7-3 with TRBJ2-3, with D possibly matching TRBD1 (5 bases). CDR1 and CDR2 (germline): SGHTA, FQGTGA. The length of the CDR3 is 12 residues. V was shortened by 5 bases and J by 6 bases, with 9 bases between the two germline ends. CDR3 coding DNA: TGTGCCAGCAGCCCCAACAGGGATACGCAGTATTTT. It codes for CASSPNRDTQYF.

This chain uses TRBV30 with TRBJ1-4, with a possible D match to TRBD1 (5 bases). This CDR3 is built from 15 residues. From germline, CDR1 is GTSNPN and CDR2 SVGIG (reference sequence). Trimming removed 0 bases at V and 6 bases at J, with 14 bases between. The chain's CDR3 is CAWSVRGPYHEKLFF. The CDR3 DNA reads as TGTGCCTGGAGTGTGAGGGGACCGTACCATGAAAAACTGTTTTTT.

The V and J genes are TRBV4-1 and TRBJ2-3; 9 nucleotides match TRBD2. CDR1 is MGHRA, CDR2 YSYEKL, per germline. This CDR3 region has 16 residues. V shed 1 base, J shed 8 bases, and the junction held 10 bases outside the gene matches. The CDR3 reads CASSQVLAGLAGTQYF. The DNA for the CDR3 is TGCGCCAGCAGCCAAGTGCTAGCGGGGCTCGCGGGTACGCAGTATTTT.

The CDR3 nucleotides are TGTGCCAGCAGTGAGACGAGGGAGTTCTTC. Translated, it gives CASSETREFF. V gene TRBV7-9 combines with J gene TRBJ2-1; a weak D match, TRBD2 (5 bases). This CDR3 is 10 amino acids long. Germline V lookup: CDR1 SEHNR, CDR2 FQNEAQ (reference sequence). V was pared by 6 bases and J by 14 bases, with 11 bases between.

V and J are TRBV25-1 and TRBJ2-1, with 7 bases fitting TRBD2. J lost 4 bases, V lost 2 bases, and 8 bases had no gene match. This CDR3 is 16 amino acids long. The germline CDR1 and CDR2 sequences are MGHDK and SYGVNS. The CDR3 spells CASSELSGEGYNEQFF. Written as DNA, the CDR3 is TGTGCCAGCAGTGAACTATCCGGGGAGGGATACAATGAGCAGTTCTTC.

The chain couples TRBV11-2 to TRBJ2-2; 7 bases match TRBD1. The CDR3 has 15 amino acids. J gave up 3 bases and V 1 base, and 2 bases lay outside the gene matches. Germline CDR1 and CDR2: SGHAT and FQNNGV. The CDR3 sequence is CASSLGTGDTGELFF. The CDR3 DNA is TGTGCCAGCAGCTTAGGAACAGGGGACACCGGGGAGCTGTTTTTT. Filled out from reference TRBV11-2 and TRBJ2-2, the complete variable domain reads EAGVAQSPRYKIIEKRQSVAFWCNPISGHATLYWYQQILGQGPKLLIQFQNNGVVDDSQLPKDRFSAERLKGVDSTLKIQPAKLEDSAVYLCASSLGTGDTGELFFGEGSRLTVL.

The chain has TRBV5-6 and TRBJ2-4; D is perhaps TRBD1 or TRBD2 (5 bases each). CDR3 length: 14 amino acids. CDR1 is SGHDT and CDR2 is YYEEEE in the germline V gene. V gave up 4 bases and J gave up 6 bases, with 14 bases separating them. The CDR3 region is CASSPMGERNIQYF. CDR3 sequence (DNA): TGTGCCAGCAGCCCGATGGGGGAGAGAAACATTCAGTACTTC.

This chain connects TRBV4-3 to TRBJ2-7; maybe TRBD2 (5 bases). Germline V lookup: CDR1 LGHNA, CDR2 YSLEER. The V end lost 0 bases, the J end lost 7 bases, and 13 bases lay between the germline ends. The CDR3 is 14 residues long. The CDR3 loop is CASSQDLVRVEQYF. DNA of the CDR3: TGCGCCAGCAGCCAAGATTTAGTGCGGGTGGAGCAGTACTTC.

J is TRBJ2-7 and V is TRBV6-1; 7 nucleotides agree with TRBD2. The CDR3 loop spans 13 amino acids. The J segment lost 1 base and the V segment lost 11 bases, leaving 8 bases of the junction unmatched. In germline, CDR1 is MNHNS, CDR2 SASEGT. The CDR3 sequence: CAGNAGDSYEQYF. CDR3 in DNA: TGTGCCGGAAATGCGGGGGATTCCTACGAGCAGTACTTC.

The gene calls are TRBV18 and TRBJ2-1; perhaps D is TRBD1 or TRBD2 (5 bases each). The CDR3 consists of 13 residues. CDR1 is KGHSH, CDR2 LQKENI, per germline. Trimming left V 6 bases short and J 7 bases short, with 13 bases between. CDR3 region: CASSPGHRNEQFF. CDR3 bases: TGTGCCAGCTCCCCGGGGCACCGGAATGAGCAGTTCTTC.

The chain has TRBV7-2 and TRBJ2-7, with 7 positions matching TRBD1. The trim removed 1 base at V and 3 bases at J, leaving 3 bases unmatched. Germline lookup yields CDR1 SGHTA and CDR2 FQGNSA. This CDR3 is 14 amino acids long. CDR3 residues: CASSLGTGVYEQYF. The DNA of the CDR3 is TGTGCCAGCAGCTTAGGAACAGGGGTCTACGAGCAGTACTTC.

This chain uses TRBV7-3 with TRBJ1-1; D is undetermined. This CDR3 comprises 13 residues. Germline-derived CDR1 and CDR2 are SGHTA and FQGTGA. Trimming cost V 8 bases and J 0 bases, with 10 bases left between them. The CDR3: CASANEVNTEAFF. DNA for the CDR3: TGTGCCAGCGCTAACGAGGTGAACACTGAAGCTTTCTTT.

The rearrangement uses TRBV5-1 and TRBJ1-6; no firm D call. The CDR3 loop spans 15 amino acids. Trimming stripped 6 bases from V and 4 bases from J, with 14 bases between. Germline CDR1 SGHRS, CDR2 YFSETQ. This CDR3 reads CASILSPGYNSPLHF. DNA for the CDR3: TGCGCCAGCATCCTGAGCCCGGGATATAATTCACCCCTCCACTTT.

The V call is TRBV7-9, the J call TRBJ1-5; D gene unclear. The germline V and J ends were trimmed by 3 bases and 7 bases, with 7 bases remaining between them. The V gene's germline CDR1 is SEHNR and CDR2 FQNEAQ (reference sequence). There are 12 residues in the CDR3. DNA of the CDR3: TGTGCCAGCAGCTTCGAGAGGCAGCCCCAGCATTTT. Encoded protein: CASSFERQPQHF.

The gene calls are TRBV6-5 and TRBJ1-1, with D unclear. Trimming took 5 bases from V and 3 from J, leaving 4 bases between them. Germline CDR1 is MNHEY and CDR2 is SVGAGI. This CDR3 has 11 residues. The CDR3 sequence is CASSGDTEAFF. CDR3 nucleotide sequence: TGTGCCAGCAGTGGGGACACTGAAGCTTTCTTT.

V and J are TRBV6-1 and TRBJ1-5; D gene unclear. The germline V gene encodes CDR1 MNHNS and CDR2 SASEGT. CDR3 length: 14 residues. Trimming took 7 bases from V and 6 from J, leaving 16 bases between them. Here the CDR3 DNA reads TGTGCCAGCACCCCCCCACGGGAAGGTCAGCCCCAGCATTTT. It yields the protein CASTPPREGQPQHF.

This clone was picked up one time. This chain links TRBV18 with TRBJ1-1; TRBD1 aligns across 7 bases. The V gene end was trimmed by 3 bases and the J gene end by 7 bases; junction bases not matched to a gene: 5. The CDR3 runs to 13 residues. Germline CDR1 is KGHSH and CDR2 is LQKENI. The CDR3 DNA reads TGTGCCAGCTCACCCGACAGGGAAGGTGAAGCTTTCTTT. It specifies CASSPDREGEAFF.

This clone was counted only a few times. The genes are TRBV6-5 and TRBJ1-3; D might be TRBD1 (6 bases). V lost 5 bases to trimming and J lost 4 bases, with 15 bases between them. CDR3 length: 15 amino acids. Germline lookup yields CDR1 MNHEY and CDR2 SVGAGI. CDR3 protein: CASSQGRMLGNTIYF. The CDR3 nucleotides are TGTGCCAGCAGTCAGGGGCGGATGCTCGGAAACACCATATATTTT.